Below are 26 T cell receptor beta chains sequenced from a single sample in a study of cytomegalovirus exposure and HLA in healthy donors (dated by TCRdb to 2015 to 2018). Library creation used the immunoSEQ multiplex PCR assay. The multiplex PCR relied on a mix of 60 forward primers for TCR Vbeta segments and 13 reverse primers for TCR Jbeta segments. This is the immuneACCESS table as TCRdb keeps it, with only in-frame sequences that have V and J called. A part of the clones is gone; compared with another copy, unresolved V genes explain less than half, and the rest is unexplained. The table held for this sample gives 60,000 to 90,000 clones. Of the sample, 5% falls within the top ten clones. The sequencing sample was made of PBMCs. The receptors come from a woman aged 40 to 55 in good health and CMV-seropositive.

The chain employs TRBV19 and TRBJ2-3; 7 positions match TRBD1. The germline CDR1 and CDR2 sequences are LNHDA and SQIVND (reference sequence). V lost 3 bases, J lost 5 bases, and 11 bases stayed unmatched. The length of the CDR3 is 16 residues. In DNA form, the CDR3 reads TGTGCCAGTAGTATTCGGAGCCAGGGGGTGAGAGATACGCAGTATTTT. Translating gives CASSIRSQGVRDTQYF.

The chain carries TRBV4-3 and TRBJ1-2; D uncertain. The V end lost 4 bases, the J end lost 8 bases, and 26 bases lay between the germline ends. The CDR3 length is 17 residues. Germline assignment: CDR1 LGHNA and CDR2 YSLEER. The CDR3 sequence is CASSRPWAGRDSIGYTF. For the CDR3, the DNA is TGCGCCAGCAGCCGCCCCTGGGCAGGCCGGGATAGTATCGGCTACACCTTC.

The chain joins TRBV10-1 to TRBJ2-5; 9 positions match TRBD2. The CDR3 loop spans 15 amino acids. Germline V CDR1 and CDR2: WNHNN, SYGVQD (reference sequence). The V segment lost 0 bases and the J segment 5 bases; nucleotides outside the gene matches: 4. The CDR3 DNA reads TGCGCCAGCAGTGAGTCTAGCGGGGGCTGGGAGACCCAGTACTTC. Its protein product is CASSESSGGWETQYF.

This chain connects TRBV19 to TRBJ1-5; D gene ambiguous. CDR1 and CDR2 from the germline V gene are LNHDA and SQIVND (reference sequence). The CDR3 is 14 residues long. Between the trimmed V and J ends, which lost 5 bases and 10 bases, there was a span of 18 bases. CDR3 bases: TGTGCCAGTAGTGTGGGGAGTTCGGAGGAACCCCAGCATTTT. This sequence encodes CASSVGSSEEPQHF.

V is TRBV6-1 and J is TRBJ1-2, with TRBD1 matching over 7 bases. CDR3 length: 15 residues. V dropped 6 bases and J dropped 8; count of bases not matched to a gene: 15. The germline CDR1 and CDR2 sequences are MNHNS and SASEGT. The DNA for the CDR3 is TGTGCCAGCAGACTCCGGGACAGTCCCCTGTGGGGCTACACCTTC. It yields the protein CASRLRDSPLWGYTF.

This rearrangement joins TRBV7-2 to TRBJ1-5, with D possibly matching TRBD1 (6 bases). Germline V lookup: CDR1 SGHTA, CDR2 FQGNSA. V was clipped by 2 bases and J by 3 bases, with 8 bases between them. The CDR3 has 14 amino acids. CDR3 region: CASSLTGINQPQHF. CDR3 nucleotides: TGTGCCAGCAGCTTAACAGGGATCAATCAGCCCCAGCATTTT.

The V and J genes are TRBV11-3 and TRBJ2-7; TRBD2 is a possible D gene (6 bases). V lost 0 bases to trimming and J lost 6 bases, with 15 bases between them. The CDR3 is made up of 15 amino acids. Germline CDR1 reads SGHNT; CDR2 reads YENEEA. CDR3 nucleotides: TGTGCCAGCAGCTTAGATCACGGCAGGGAGGCCGAGCAGTACTTC. It translates to CASSLDHGREAEQYF.

V is TRBV7-2 and J is TRBJ2-5; 8 nucleotides align to TRBD1. Trimming removed 6 bases from V and 5 bases from J; junction bases left unmatched: 11. CDR1 is SGHTA and CDR2 is FQGNSA in the germline V gene. There are 15 residues in the CDR3. The CDR3 sequence is CASRVRDRRKETQYF. The DNA of the CDR3 is TGTGCCAGCAGAGTCCGGGACAGGAGAAAGGAGACCCAGTACTTC.

The gene calls are TRBV19 and TRBJ2-7, with a tentative D call TRBD1 (6 bases). The V and J ends lost 6 bases and 0 bases respectively, with 15 bases between them. Germline V gene data show CDR1 as LNHDA and CDR2 as SQIVND (reference sequence). CDR3 length: 15 amino acids. The CDR3 sequence: CASRAPGTSSYEQYF. CDR3 in DNA: TGTGCCAGTAGAGCTCCGGGGACAAGCTCCTACGAGCAGTACTTC.

V and J are TRBV28 and TRBJ2-7; 9 bases line up with TRBD1. The CDR3 runs 12 residues. Germline-derived CDR1 and CDR2 are MDHEN and SYDVKM. The V segment lost 6 bases and the J segment 5 bases; nucleotides outside the gene matches: 2. The CDR3 reads CASRQGAHEQYF. CDR3 DNA: TGTGCCAGCAGACAGGGGGCCCACGAGCAGTACTTC.

The J gene is TRBJ2-1, the V gene TRBV7-7; D may be TRBD2 (5 bases). The germline V gene has CDR1 SSHAT and CDR2 FNYEAQ (reference sequence). Trimming shortened V by 4 bases and J by 2 bases, and 12 bases separated the two germline ends. The CDR3 is made up of 15 amino acids. The chain's CDR3 is CASSSGLGTYNEQFF. The CDR3 DNA sequence: TGTGCCAGCAGCTCCGGACTGGGGACCTACAATGAGCAGTTCTTC.

Points on this clone: Germline is not matched at one junction end, which may reflect a read error. The rearrangement joins TRBV4-3 to TRBJ1-2; 8 nucleotides align to TRBD1. The CDR3 sequence is 15 residues long. Germline CDR1 and CDR2: LGHNA and YSLEER. The CDR3 loop reads CAGSQMTGAVYGYTF. The CDR3 DNA reads as TGCGCCGGCAGCCAAATGACAGGGGCCGTTTATGGCTACACCTTC.

This chain links TRBV13 with TRBJ1-2; TRBD1 agrees at 7 bases. In germline, CDR1 is PRHDT, CDR2 FYEKMQ (reference sequence). This CDR3 is 14 amino acids long. V gave up 3 bases and J gave up 5 bases; unmatched junction bases: 6. The CDR3 region is CASSFGRDRYGYTF. CDR3 DNA: TGTGCCAGCAGCTTCGGGCGGGACAGATATGGCTACACCTTC. The entire variable domain, with the rest obtained from reference TRBV13 and TRBJ1-2, is as follows: AAGVIQSPRHLIKEKRETATLKCYPIPRHDTVYWYQQGPGQDPQFLISFYEKMQSDKGSIPDRFSAQQFSDYHSELNMSSLELGDSALYFCASSFGRDRYGYTFGSGTRLTVV.

CDR3 DNA sequence: TGTGCCAGCAGGTGGACAGGGGAGGACGTCCTGACTTTC. Translating it yields CASRWTGEDVLTF. V usage is TRBV2 and J usage is TRBJ2-6; 9 bases map to TRBD1. V trimming: 6 bases; J trimming: 11 bases; junction bases outside the gene matches: 5. Germline V lookup: CDR1 SNHLY, CDR2 FYNNEI. The length of the CDR3 is 13 residues.

This chain links TRBV5-1 with TRBJ1-1; no definite D call. Between the trimmed V and J ends, which lost 6 bases and 3 bases, there was a span of 9 bases. The CDR3 is made up of 12 amino acids. Germline lookup yields CDR1 SGHRS and CDR2 YFSETQ. CDR3 sequence (DNA): TGCGCCAGCATCCTAGCGGACACTGAAGCTTTCTTT. Its protein is CASILADTEAFF.

The chain has TRBV28 and TRBJ1-4; D may be TRBD1 (6 bases). This CDR3 has 14 residues. The V gene lost 6 bases and the J gene lost 4 bases, with 12 bases spanning the gap. Germline-derived CDR1 and CDR2 are MDHEN and SYDVKM. CDR3 bases: TGTGCCAGCAGCCCGGACAGTTATAATGAAAAACTGTTTTTT. This sequence encodes CASSPDSYNEKLFF. The full variable domain, in which reference TRBV28 and TRBJ1-4 provide the parts outside the CDR3, is DVKVTQSSRYLVKRTGEKVFLECVQDMDHENMFWYRQDPGLGLRLIYFSYDVKMKEKGDIPEGYSVSREKKERFSLILESASTNQTSMYLCASSPDSYNEKLFFGSGTQLSVL.

V is TRBV6-5 and J is TRBJ1-5; D is uncertain. The CDR3 spans 14 residues. V gave up 7 bases and J gave up 5 bases, with 15 bases separating them. From germline, CDR1 is MNHEY and CDR2 SVGAGI. CDR3 DNA sequence: TGTGCCAGCACAGACGGGAGTTGGGATCAGCCCCAGCATTTT. The encoded protein is CASTDGSWDQPQHF.

The chain couples TRBV5-1 to TRBJ2-7; 9 bases agree with TRBD2. CDR1 is SGHRS, CDR2 YFSETQ, per germline. This CDR3 is 16 amino acids long. V trimming: 0 bases; J trimming: 4 bases; junction bases outside the gene matches: 8. CDR3 DNA: TGCGCCAGCAGCTTGGCCGGTAGCGGGAGACGGTACGAGCAGTACTTC. Protein sequence: CASSLAGSGRRYEQYF. Variable domain in full (rest from reference TRBV5-1 and TRBJ2-7): KAGVTQTPRYLIKTRGQQVTLSCSPISGHRSVSWYQQTPGQGLQFLFEYFSETQRNKGNFPGRFSGRQFSNSRSEMNVSTLELGDSALYLCASSLAGSGRRYEQYFGPGTRLTVT.

The rearrangement uses TRBV5-1 and TRBJ2-2; TRBD1 aligns across 8 bases. J gave up 6 bases and V 3 bases, and 1 base lay outside the gene matches. The CDR3 is made up of 13 amino acids. Looked up from germline, CDR1 is SGHRS and CDR2 is YFSETQ. Here the CDR3 reads CASSWTGSGELFF. In DNA, the CDR3 is TGCGCCAGCAGCTGGACAGGGTCCGGGGAGCTGTTTTTT. The full variable domain, rest sourced from reference TRBV5-1 and TRBJ2-2, is KAGVTQTPRYLIKTRGQQVTLSCSPISGHRSVSWYQQTPGQGLQFLFEYFSETQRNKGNFPGRFSGRQFSNSRSEMNVSTLELGDSALYLCASSWTGSGELFFGEGSRLTVL.

The chain is built from TRBV11-1 and TRBJ2-1; D gene unclear. Trimming left V 1 base short and J 0 bases short, with 13 bases between. From germline, CDR1 is SGHAT and CDR2 FQDESV (reference sequence). The CDR3 is made up of 17 amino acids. The CDR3 spells CASSLGMGLGSYNEQFF. The CDR3 region has the DNA TGTGCCAGCAGCTTAGGGATGGGCCTCGGCTCCTACAATGAGCAGTTCTTC.

J is TRBJ1-6 and V is TRBV6-5; 7 bases match TRBD1. V was pared by 0 bases and J by 5 bases, with 1 base of the junction left unmatched. This CDR3 contains 15 residues. Germline CDR1 is MNHEY and CDR2 is SVGAGI. CDR3 in amino acids: CASSYSTGNNSPLHF. The CDR3 bases are TGTGCCAGCAGTTACTCGACAGGGAATAATTCACCCCTCCACTTT.

The V call is TRBV5-1, the J call TRBJ1-1; 7 bases map to TRBD1. This CDR3 comprises 13 residues. Germline loops: CDR1 SGHRS, CDR2 YFSETQ. The junction had 10 bases not matched to a gene; V was cut back by 3 bases and J by 11 bases. The chain's CDR3 is CASSSLIQGPAFF. CDR3 nucleotides: TGCGCCAGCAGCTCCTTAATACAGGGGCCGGCTTTCTTT.

This rearrangement joins TRBV21-1 to TRBJ1-1; the table's D call, TRBD1, was not checked against the DNA. TRBV21-1 is classified as a pseudogene. CDR3 length: 15 amino acids. The CDR3 loop reads CASSKGEWGLAEAFF. CDR3 DNA: TGTGCCAGCAGCAAAGGGGAGTGGGGGCTCGCTGAAGCTTTCTTT.

The chain is built from TRBV15 and TRBJ1-4; 9 positions agree with TRBD1. V lost 3 bases and J lost 8; bases outside the gene matches: 7. The CDR3 contains 15 residues. Germline V gives CDR1 LNHNV, CDR2 YYDKDF (reference sequence). The CDR3 nucleotides are TGTGCCACCAGCAGGGGGACAGGGATAGGAGAAAAACTGTTTTTT. It specifies CATSRGTGIGEKLFF.

The rearrangement links TRBV5-1 to TRBJ2-7, with a weak D call TRBD1 (8 bases). Germline CDR1 is SGHRS and CDR2 is YFSETQ. V lost 4 bases and J lost 3, with 17 bases in between. This CDR3 has 15 amino acids. CDR3 residues: CASSEQGGTRYEQYF. CDR3 sequence (DNA): TGCGCCAGCAGCGAACAGGGGGGGACCCGCTACGAGCAGTACTTC.

V is TRBV18 and J is TRBJ1-5; D might be TRBD1 (6 bases). The CDR3 extends over 17 amino acids. From germline, CDR1 is KGHSH and CDR2 LQKENI. Trimming removed 3 bases at V and 1 base at J, with 16 bases between. The CDR3 nucleotides read TGTGCCAGCTCACCTTCGACAGGATGGGAGAGCAATCAGCCCCAGCATTTT. Its protein product is CASSPSTGWESNQPQHF. Using reference TRBV18 and TRBJ1-5 for the parts outside the CDR3, the full variable domain is NAGVMQNPRHLVRRRGQEARLRCSPMKGHSHVYWYRQLPEEGLKFMVYLQKENIIDESGMPKERFSAEFPKEGPSILRIQQVVRGDSAAYFCASSPSTGWESNQPQHFGDGTRLSIL.